This TCR beta chain emerged from a study of blood T cell repertoires in COVID-19. Study-level information: Samples of COVID-19 (acute and convalescent) were obtained from the United States, Italy and Spain.

The assay was immunoSEQ multiplex PCR, and TCRdb's table has in-frame clones only and misses some. The data contain roughly 150,000 clones, 83% of them singletons. Germline CDR1 reads SGHRS; CDR2 reads YFSETQ. The CDR3 is made up of 14 amino acids. J lost 6 bases, V lost 0 bases, and 5 bases had no gene match. This clonotype was sampled from an elderly woman with acute or convalescent COVID-19. Sequencing was performed on peripheral blood. The rearrangement joins TRBV5-1 to TRBJ1-1, with 7 bases aligning to TRBD1. CDR3 residues: CASSLVPGTAEAFF. In DNA, the CDR3 is TGCGCCAGCAGCTTGGTCCCGGGGACAGCTGAAGCTTTCTTT.